This TCR beta chain was recovered during a study of blood T cells in healthy people across ages. As for the study in general: Every two T cells gave about one barcoded beta molecule via template switching.

V lost 4 bases, J lost 0 bases, and 7 bases stayed unmatched. CDR1 and CDR2 from the germline V gene are ENHRY and SYGVKD. The CDR3 spans 16 residues. About this clonotype itself: What it binds is unknown.

A J-beta primer mix and a sample-barcoded 5' primer were used in a second PCR of roughly 7 to 12 cycles. TCRdb reprocessed the 5' RACE reads via MiXCR and lists one record per CDR3 protein. The top ten hold about a fifth of the sample, which has about 970,000 distinct CDR3 sequences, roughly 51% seen once. Study-level points and caveats: The study could not conclusively compare naive and antigen-experienced cells, given its unsorted PBMCs.

This chain uses TRBV10-3 with TRBJ2-3; the match to TRBD2 covers 7 bases. The sequenced sample consisted of blood. The clonotype originates from an older woman in good health. The CDR3: CAISGRGETSTDTQYF. In DNA form, the CDR3 reads TGTGCCATCAGTGGTCGGGGGGAAACTAGCACAGATACGCAGTATTTT.